This T cell receptor beta chain was sequenced for a study of blood T cell repertoires in COVID-19 (dated by TCRdb to the early 2020s). For context, the study as a whole: Samples from collaborators originated in the United States, Italy and Spain and spanned both the acute and convalescent phases of COVID-19. A de-identified subject ID, COVID-19 status, age in years and sex were almost always included in the sample metadata. The repertoires were released in a freely available public database meant as a resource for research on the immune response to SARS-CoV-2. Where available, HLA class I and class II types were taken from metadata supplied by the sample provider and were not determined by assay-based typing. The material from the prospective study consisted of cDNA or gDNA derived from T cells, B-cell-depleted T cells, or PBMCs. Deeply sampled blood TCRbeta repertoires from subjects exposed to, actively infected with, or recovered from COVID-19 were included in the dataset. The samples were drawn from the first 160 participants of the ongoing ImmuneRACE study and from 1,254 subjects provided by 6 global collaborators. The paper's findings and limits, for the study overall: How much clinical and demographic metadata was included differed by source and by participant, and the metadata was provided uncurated.

For this clone: Its antigen remains unidentified. Base-call qualities are not available, and no considerably larger clone is one nucleotide away.

TCRbeta CDR3 regions were amplified from genomic DNA by means of the immunoSEQ Assay, a bias-controlled multiplex PCR. The study's own analysis went as follows. The number of nucleated cells in each sample was estimated by amplification of reference gene primers within the assay. To quantify the absolute abundance of each unique TCRbeta CDR3 rearrangement, sequence reads were collapsed and filtered. For each sample, productive Simpson clonality was calculated as the square root of Simpson's diversity index over productive rearrangements. TCRdb obtained this table from immuneACCESS and retained in-frame rearrangements with V and J assigned. These tables miss some clones; where compared with another copy, unresolved V genes account for less than half of the shortfall, and the remainder is unexplained. Clone size and V and J calls were adopted from that table, with D and trimming inferred from the DNA. This sample has about 16,000 clones in its table, and approximately 90% of those were observed once. Jointly, the top ten make up approximately 50% of the sample.

Deletion took 4 bases off V and 0 bases off J, with a span of 13 bases between the germline ends. CDR1 and CDR2 were assigned from the germline V gene as SGHRS and YFSETQ. From the cysteine through the phenylalanine, the CDR3 covers 16 amino acids. Only the CDR3 DNA stays, 48 bases, in frame from base 1. Collaborating institutions collected whole blood in K2EDTA tubes following their own protocols. Collaborator samples were shipped for TCRbeta analysis as frozen whole blood, isolated PBMCs, or DNA extracted from either sample type. The chain uses TRBV5-1 and TRBJ2-2; perhaps TRBD1 is the D gene, with 6 bases matching. The material sequenced was peripheral blood. This receptor was identified in a human donor in a cohort sampled during active COVID-19. DNA sequence: TGCGCCAGCAGCCGGCAGGGGCTGACGAACACCGGGGAGCTGTTTTTT. It codes for CASSRQGLTNTGELFF. Beyond the CDR3, the reference TRBV5-1 and TRBJ2-2 genes provide the residues; the full variable domain reads: KAGVTQTPRYLIKTRGQQVTLSCSPISGHRSVSWYQQTPGQGLQFLFEYFSETQRNKGNFPGRFSGRQFSNSRSEMNVSTLELGDSALYLCASSRQGLTNTGELFFGEGSRLTVL.